The entry below gives a single TCR beta chain sequence along with its context. The CDR3 runs to 16 residues. V was pared by 1 base and J by 6 bases, with 6 bases of the junction left unmatched. The germline gives CDR1 LGHNA, CDR2 YSLEER. In the original analysis: Amplified reference gene primers provided the basis for estimating nucleated cell counts. The assay was immunoSEQ multiplex PCR, and TCRdb's table has in-frame clones only and misses some. V and J calls and clone size come straight from that table; D and trimming were deduced from the DNA. Of 130,000 or so clones detected, around 87% appear once; the ten largest clones hold roughly 8%. The data originate from a study of blood T cell repertoires in COVID-19. Whole-study context: Samples taken during acute and convalescent COVID-19 were collected in the United States, Italy and Spain. PBMCs, B-cell-depleted T cells, or T cells provided the cDNA or gDNA that made up the material.

The chain recombines TRBV4-3 with TRBJ2-1; 10 nucleotides line up with TRBD2. Sequencing used peripheral blood. The clonotype originates from a man aged 45 to 65 with acute or convalescent COVID-19. CDR3 sequence: CASSQVQAGGFNEQFF. CDR3 in DNA: TGCGCCAGCAGCCAAGTCCAAGCGGGAGGGTTCAATGAGCAGTTCTTC.